Reported below is one T cell receptor (beta chain). Its target is unknown. The CDR3 spans 15 residues. Trimming stripped 7 bases from V and 0 bases from J, with 12 bases between. Germline loops: CDR1 LGHNT, CDR2 FRNRAP. Naive CD8 cells, CD45RO-negative and positively selected for CCR7, excluded terminally differentiated effector memory CD45RA+ cells. This sample is drawn from a study of shared clonotypes between healthy human individuals. Across the study: Each donor's CD4 naive and CD4 memory cells filled three plates apiece, CD8 naive two, and CD8 memory one. Study-wide results and limits: Only blood samples were collected, and tissue repertoires likely differ. Between four donors, naive CD4 clonotypes were shared at a level of around 4.8%.

Measured with immunoSEQ multiplex PCR; TCRdb has only the in-frame clones, and not every one. The repertoire consists of hundreds of thousands of clones, with approximately 96% occurring once and the leading ten covering 0.11%. The chain is built from TRBV12-5 and TRBJ2-2; no clear D gene. The sequence came from a woman aged 25 to 45 in good health. Sequenced input: naive CD8+ T cells sorted from blood. DNA for the CDR3: TGTGCTAGTGCCCCCGGCGGCCCGAACACCGGGGAGCTGTTTTTT. Amino acids: CASAPGGPNTGELFF.